What follows is one TCR beta chain and its context. Its antigen is still unknown. Isolated RNA was reverse transcribed into cDNA used as the sequencing template. Clones were read by immunoSEQ multiplex PCR, and TCRdb kept only the in-frame ones, dropping some. The profile covers 200,000 or so clones, with roughly 56% appearing a single time and 4% to 6% taken by the ten largest. These data originate in a study of CD8+ T cells in alopecia areata. Findings and caveats of the study: Scalp repertoires also include resident alphabeta T cells from normal skin. Mice gave a clearer picture of TCR sharing than patients did, possibly for HLA-related reasons.

The material sequenced was CD8+ T cells sorted from blood. This sequence originates from a human donor in good health.

For the CDR3, the DNA is TGTGCCAGCAGCTTAAATCCCGGGTTAGGGGCTGAAGCTTTCTTT. Protein: CASSLNPGLGAEAFF. This chain connects TRBV13 to TRBJ1-1; D may be TRBD1 (5 bases). The germline V gene has CDR1 PRHDT and CDR2 FYEKMQ (reference sequence). The CDR3 is 15 amino acids. Trimming removed 2 bases from V and 6 bases from J, with 16 bases in between.